This is a list of T cell receptor beta chains from one sample in a study of blood T cell repertoires in COVID-19. The table came from immunoSEQ multiplex PCR; TCRdb's copy has only in-frame clones and leaves some out. The data contain 150,000 to 200,000 clones, approximately 82% of them singletons. Sequencing input: PBMCs or T cells enriched from blood (not recorded which). The receptors come from a man aged 45 to 65 who had recovered from COVID-19. The CDR3 runs from the conserved cysteine through the conserved F or W. A D gene is named only where the DNA matches it firmly. A clone size is listed for some rows: how often the clone was seen (once, few, many), or a class if it is expanded.

V,D,size,J,CDR3,DNA
TRBV5-4,NA,NA,TRBJ1-6,CASTTTGRGDSPLHF,TGTGCCAGCACCACAACAGGGAGGGGAGATTCACCCCTCCACTTT
TRBV6-1,NA,NA,TRBJ1-5,CASSEASGGGQPQHF,TGTGCCAGCAGTGAAGCGTCTGGGGGAGGCCAGCCCCAGCATTTT
TRBV5-1,TRBD1,NA,TRBJ2-7,CASSLRTGSYEQYF,TGCGCCAGCAGCTTAAGGACAGGGTCGTACGAGCAGTACTTC
TRBV5-6,TRBD1,NA,TRBJ2-7,CASSYDRGYEQYF,TGTGCCAGCAGCTACGACAGGGGTTACGAGCAGTACTTC
TRBV14,NA,once,TRBJ1-2,CASSQGAWGYYGYTF,TGTGCCAGCAGCCAAGGTGCTTGGGGCTACTATGGCTACACCTTC
TRBV6-5,TRBD1,few,TRBJ1-1,CASRWDRNTEAFF,TGTGCCAGCAGGTGGGACAGGAACACTGAAGCTTTCTTT
TRBV19,TRBD2,NA,TRBJ2-2,CASSLLAGTTGELFF,TGTGCCAGTAGCCTACTAGCGGGGACCACCGGGGAGCTGTTTTTT
TRBV7-9,NA,NA,TRBJ1-3,CASSLRSSGNTIYF,TGTGCCAGCAGCTTGCGGAGCTCTGGAAACACCATATATTTT
TRBV24-1,NA,few,TRBJ1-5,CATSERGPGPQPQHF,TGTGCCACCAGTGAAAGGGGCCCCGGGCCCCAGCCCCAGCATTTT
TRBV19,TRBD1,NA,TRBJ1-2,CASSPQGQSPNYGYTF,TGTGCCAGTAGCCCTCAGGGACAGTCCCCTAACTATGGCTACACCTTC
TRBV19,TRBD1,NA,TRBJ1-1,CASSPDRGTEAFF,TGTGCCAGTAGCCCCGACAGGGGCACTGAAGCTTTCTTT
TRBV5-1,TRBD1,NA,TRBJ2-2,CASSPEAVGTGPGELFF,TGCGCCAGCAGCCCCGAGGCCGTAGGGACAGGGCCCGGGGAGCTGTTTTTT
TRBV19,TRBD2,NA,TRBJ2-5,CASSSRGGREETQYF,TGTGCCAGTAGTTCCCGGGGGGGAAGGGAGGAGACCCAGTACTTC
TRBV5-5,NA,NA,TRBJ1-2,CASRRGGPNSNYGYTF,TGTGCCAGCAGGCGGGGGGGCCCCAATTCGAACTATGGCTACACCTTC
TRBV7-3,TRBD2,NA,TRBJ2-1,CASSVSGTSGYNEQFF,TGTGCCAGCAGCGTATCCGGGACTAGCGGATACAATGAGCAGTTCTTC
TRBV6-5,NA,NA,TRBJ1-4,CASRRDIATNEKLFF,TGTGCCAGCAGACGAGATATTGCAACTAATGAAAAACTGTTTTTT
TRBV10-3,NA,once,TRBJ2-7,CAISERQPSYEQYF,TGTGCCATCAGTGAAAGACAGCCGAGCTACGAGCAGTACTTC
TRBV7-6,NA,NA,TRBJ1-6,CASSLGGSGNSPLHF,TGTGCCAGCAGCTTAGGGGGCTCAGGGAATTCACCCCTCCACTTT
TRBV27,NA,many,TRBJ2-6,CASSFAAGGANVLTF,TGTGCCAGCAGTTTTGCGGCGGGTGGGGCCAACGTCCTGACTTTC
TRBV6-5,NA,NA,TRBJ1-2,CASSYSSVPYGYTF,TGTGCCAGCAGTTACTCGTCAGTACCCTATGGCTACACCTTC
TRBV11-3,TRBD1,once,TRBJ2-3,CASSPAGTGDTQYF,TGTGCCAGCAGCCCCGCCGGGACAGGAGATACGCAGTATTTT
TRBV5-1,NA,NA,TRBJ1-4,CASSREATNEKLFF,TGCGCCAGCAGCCGAGAGGCCACTAATGAAAAACTGTTTTTT
TRBV2,TRBD1,NA,TRBJ1-6,CASTGAHSPLHF,TGTGCCAGTACAGGGGCGCACTCACCCCTCCACTTT
TRBV18,NA,NA,TRBJ2-3,CASSPPEGRKMGGTQYF,TGTGCCAGCTCACCCCCAGAGGGCCGAAAAATGGGTGGTACGCAGTATTTT
TRBV6-5,NA,NA,TRBJ1-5,CASWNRYIQPQHF,TGTGCCAGCTGGAACAGGTATATTCAGCCCCAGCATTTT
TRBV6-5,TRBD1,NA,TRBJ2-3,CASSLRDRASDTQYF,TGTGCCAGCAGCCTCCGGGACAGGGCATCAGATACGCAGTATTTT
TRBV2,TRBD1,NA,TRBJ1-2,CASSQDRAQYGYTF,TGTGCCAGCAGTCAAGACAGGGCCCAGTATGGCTACACCTTC
TRBV10-2,NA,NA,TRBJ1-2,CASQRENYGYTF,TGCGCCAGCCAAAGAGAAAACTATGGCTACACCTTC
TRBV6-1,NA,once,TRBJ1-5,CASSEAGGNQPQHF,TGTGCCAGCAGTGAGGCAGGGGGCAATCAGCCCCAGCATTTT
TRBV3-1/TRBV3-2,TRBD2,NA,TRBJ2-2,CASSCTLAGETNTGELFF,TGTGCCAGCAGCTGCACACTAGCGGGGGAGACGAACACCGGGGAGCTGTTTTTT
TRBV5-5,TRBD2,NA,TRBJ2-3,CASRLTSGGVADTQYF,TGTGCCAGCAGGCTCACTAGCGGGGGGGTGGCAGATACGCAGTATTTT
TRBV28,TRBD1,NA,TRBJ1-2,CASSFAGTGSYGYTF,TGTGCCAGCAGTTTCGCCGGGACAGGAAGCTATGGCTACACCTTC
TRBV19,TRBD1,once,TRBJ1-5,CASSYPTGAYSNQPQHF,TGTGCCAGTAGTTACCCGACAGGGGCCTATAGCAATCAGCCCCAGCATTTT
TRBV27,NA,NA,TRBJ2-3,CASSLIGESTDTQYF,TGTGCCAGCAGTTTAATAGGGGAAAGCACAGATACGCAGTATTTT
TRBV18,TRBD1,NA,TRBJ2-1,CASSPRGQPTNNEQFF,TGTGCCAGCTCACCAAGGGGACAGCCGACTAACAATGAGCAGTTCTTC
TRBV2,NA,NA,TRBJ1-5,CASSEYGGPQHF,TGTGCCAGCAGTGAATACGGCGGCCCCCAGCATTTT
TRBV5-1,NA,NA,TRBJ2-3,CASSVGFTDTQYF,TGCGCCAGCAGCGTCGGTTTCACAGATACGCAGTATTTT
TRBV3-1/TRBV3-2,NA,NA,TRBJ1-1,CASSQGSEAFF,TGTGCCAGCTCCCAGGGATCGGAAGCTTTCTTT
TRBV29-1,TRBD1,once,TRBJ1-1,CSVEPGTGVPGNTEAFF,TGCAGCGTTGAACCAGGGACAGGCGTGCCCGGGAACACTGAAGCTTTCTTT
TRBV2,NA,NA,TRBJ1-3,CASSELGNTIYF,TGTGCCAGCAGTGAACTTGGAAACACCATATATTTT
TRBV7-3,TRBD1,few,TRBJ2-1,CASSLDGSRTGPFF,TGTGCCAGCAGCTTAGACGGGTCTAGGACAGGGCCGTTCTTC
TRBV7-9,TRBD1,NA,TRBJ2-2,CASSLALGTATGELFF,TGTGCCAGCAGCTTAGCGTTGGGGACAGCCACCGGGGAGCTGTTTTTT
TRBV4-2,NA,NA,TRBJ1-1,CASSQETGDLNTEAFF,TGTGCCAGCAGCCAAGAAACAGGCGACTTGAACACTGAAGCTTTCTTT
TRBV28,NA,few,TRBJ1-2,CASNSLPVEGYGYTF,TGTGCCAGCAACTCTCTACCGGTCGAGGGTTATGGCTACACCTTC
TRBV28,TRBD1,NA,TRBJ1-2,CASSLPGQGLSIF,TGTGCCAGCAGTCTCCCGGGACAGGGGCTGTCGATCTTC
TRBV28,NA,NA,TRBJ1-6,CASSPPGRVDSPLHF,TGTGCCAGCAGTCCCCCCGGGAGGGTCGATTCACCCCTCCACTTT
TRBV6-5,TRBD1,NA,TRBJ1-2,CASRGPGTGSGTF,TGTGCCAGCAGGGGTCCCGGGACAGGGTCGGGCACCTTC
TRBV5-5,NA,NA,TRBJ1-5,CASSLPGSNQPQHF,TGTGCCAGCAGCTTGCCGGGTAGCAATCAGCCCCAGCATTTT
TRBV12-3/TRBV12-4,NA,NA,TRBJ1-2,CASSFRAYGGYTF,TGTGCCAGCAGTTTCAGGGCATACGGTGGCTACACCTTC
TRBV6-5,NA,NA,TRBJ1-5,CASSPSQNQPQHF,TGTGCCAGCAGCCCCTCACAGAATCAGCCCCAGCATTTT
TRBV28,TRBD1,NA,TRBJ1-6,CASIDGTGGNSPLHF,TGTGCCAGCATTGACGGGACAGGGGGCAATTCACCCCTCCACTTT
TRBV3-1/TRBV3-2,TRBD1,few,TRBJ1-4,CASSRDRGNEKLFF,TGTGCCAGCAGCCGCGACAGGGGAAATGAAAAACTGTTTTTT
TRBV29-1,NA,NA,TRBJ1-2,CSARTQEYYGYTF,TGCAGCGCCCGAACGCAGGAATACTATGGCTACACCTTC
TRBV19,NA,NA,TRBJ2-6,CASKKRVTGSGANVLTF,TGTGCCAGTAAGAAGAGGGTGACGGGCTCTGGGGCCAACGTCCTGACTTTC
TRBV29-1,TRBD1,NA,TRBJ2-3,CSVGTGVADTQYF,TGCAGCGTTGGAACAGGGGTGGCAGATACGCAGTATTTT
TRBV14,TRBD1,NA,TRBJ2-2,CASSQDFRGHTGELFF,TGTGCCAGCAGCCAAGATTTCAGGGGGCACACCGGGGAGCTGTTTTTT
TRBV4-1,NA,NA,TRBJ1-1,CASSQERGVNTEAFF,TGCGCCAGCAGCCAAGAACGGGGAGTGAACACTGAAGCTTTCTTT